One and the same sample provided the 28 T cell receptor beta chains below, sequenced in a study of blood T cell repertoires in COVID-19. Profiled with immunoSEQ multiplex PCR; TCRdb holds only in-frame clones, not every one. Among around 140,000 clones listed, just under 85% were seen once. Sequenced input: PBMCs or T cells enriched from blood (not recorded which). The receptors derive from a woman in her forties or fifties with acute COVID-19.

The chain employs TRBV9 and TRBJ2-1; 11 bases map to TRBD2. This CDR3 spans 16 amino acids. V trimming: 0 bases; J trimming: 7 bases; junction bases outside the gene matches: 6. CDR1 and CDR2 from the germline V gene are SGDLS and YYNGEE. The chain's CDR3 is CASSVEGLAGGNEQFF. The CDR3 DNA follows: TGTGCCAGCAGCGTAGAGGGGCTAGCGGGAGGTAATGAGCAGTTCTTC.

The chain uses TRBV30 and TRBJ2-3; D perhaps matches TRBD2 (6 bases). Trimming shortened V by 1 base and J by 3 bases, and 17 bases separated the two germline ends. Germline CDR1 GTSNPN, CDR2 SVGIG (reference sequence). CDR3 length equals 16 residues. CDR3 bases: TGTGCCTGGAGTGCCTCCCACGGGAGTGCTACAGATACGCAGTATTTT. Translating gives CAWSASHGSATDTQYF.

This chain connects TRBV7-2 to TRBJ2-1; 10 nucleotides line up with TRBD2. The CDR3 consists of 16 residues. Germline V CDR1 and CDR2: SGHTA, FQGNSA. The junction had 5 bases not matched to a gene; V was cut back by 2 bases and J by 4 bases. CDR3 protein: CASSLTGTSAYNEQFF. The CDR3, as DNA: TGTGCCAGCAGCTTAACCGGGACTAGCGCGTACAATGAGCAGTTCTTC.

V is TRBV5-1 and J is TRBJ1-1; TRBD1 matches at 8 bases. Germline CDR1 and CDR2: SGHRS and YFSETQ. The CDR3 consists of 16 residues. J gave up 0 bases and V 7 bases, and 11 bases lay outside the gene matches. This CDR3 reads CASGHRTGPLNTEAFF. The CDR3 region has the DNA TGCGCCAGCGGCCACCGGACAGGGCCCTTGAACACTGAAGCTTTCTTT.

This clone appeared a single time. The CDR3, as DNA: TGCGCCAGCAGCTTGGTTTCGGGGTCTAATGAAAAACTGTTTTTT. Protein: CASSLVSGSNEKLFF. The V gene is TRBV5-1, the J gene TRBJ1-4; D gene uncertain. CDR1 and CDR2 from the germline V gene are SGHRS and YFSETQ. The CDR3 has 15 amino acids. With 0 bases removed from V and 3 bases from J, the gap between germline ends came to 9 bases.

The chain employs TRBV18 and TRBJ2-5; the D gene is possibly TRBD2 (6 bases). This CDR3 comprises 16 residues. CDR1 KGHSH and CDR2 LQKENI come from the germline V gene. Trimming left V 3 bases short and J 1 base short, with 15 bases between. The CDR3 protein is CASSPTRLESQETQYF. The CDR3 bases are TGTGCCAGCTCACCGACACGACTAGAGAGCCAAGAGACCCAGTACTTC.

This clone was observed once. The chain carries TRBV6-2 or TRBV6-3 and TRBJ2-7, with 10 bases matching TRBD2. CDR3 size: 16 residues. The trim removed 4 bases at V and 7 bases at J, leaving 13 bases unmatched. The germline CDR1 and CDR2 sequences are MNHEY and SVGEGT. The CDR3 loop reads CASSSTGLAGVREQYF. For the CDR3, the DNA is TGTGCCAGCAGTTCCACCGGGCTAGCGGGAGTAAGGGAGCAGTACTTC.

CDR3 amino acids: CASRPFEGGEQYF. The CDR3 DNA reads TGTGCCAGCAGGCCATTTGAGGGAGGCGAGCAGTACTTC. The chain carries TRBV28 and TRBJ2-7, with D possibly TRBD2 on 6 matching bases. Germline CDR1 reads MDHEN; CDR2 reads SYDVKM. V lost 6 bases and J 6 bases, leaving 15 bases between the germline ends. This CDR3 has 13 amino acids.

CDR3 in DNA: TGTGCCAGCAGCTTAGGGGTGGGGACTTCATTCAATGAGCAGTTCTTC. It encodes CASSLGVGTSFNEQFF. The chain joins TRBV11-3 to TRBJ2-1, with D perhaps TRBD2 (6 bases). CDR1 and CDR2 from the germline V gene are SGHNT and YENEEA. This CDR3 has 16 amino acids. V dropped 1 base and J dropped 6 bases, with 16 bases sitting between them.

The rearrangement uses TRBV2 and TRBJ2-3; D possibly corresponds to TRBD2 (5 bases). Trimming took off 6 bases at V and 6 bases at J, with 16 bases between the two ends. Germline V CDR1 and CDR2: SNHLY, FYNNEI. The CDR3 is made up of 14 amino acids. The CDR3 DNA sequence: TGTGCCAGCAGACCCACTAGTTACCCGGATACGCAGTATTTT. As protein: CASRPTSYPDTQYF.

V is TRBV19 and J is TRBJ2-3, with D tentatively TRBD1 (6 bases). The CDR3 contains 15 residues. Per the germline V gene, CDR1 is LNHDA and CDR2 is SQIVND (reference sequence). The V and J ends lost 5 bases and 2 bases respectively, with 14 bases between them. The CDR3 bases are TGTGCCAGTAGTGTAGGCAGGGGTGTCACAGATACGCAGTATTTT. Translating it yields CASSVGRGVTDTQYF. The full variable domain, rest sourced from reference TRBV19 and TRBJ2-3, is DGGITQSPKYLFRKEGQNVTLSCEQNLNHDAMYWYRQDPGQGLRLIYYSQIVNDFQKGDIAEGYSVSREKKESFPLTVTSAQKNPTAFYLCASSVGRGVTDTQYFGPGTRLTVL.

This clone was seen just once. The J gene is TRBJ1-1, the V gene TRBV4-1; D not certain. The germline V gene has CDR1 MGHRA and CDR2 YSYEKL. CDR3 length equals 15 residues. The V end lost 0 bases, the J end lost 3 bases, and 11 bases lay between the germline ends. In nucleotides, the CDR3 is TGCGCCAGCAGCCAAGAGAAGGCGGGGTACACTGAAGCTTTCTTT. It codes for CASSQEKAGYTEAFF.

J is TRBJ1-1 and V is TRBV2; TRBD1 is a possible D gene (5 bases). Germline V gene sequence: CDR1 SNHLY, CDR2 FYNNEI. The CDR3 runs 13 residues. The V end lost 6 bases, the J end lost 0 bases, and 8 bases lay between the germline ends. CDR3 sequence reads: CASRAGMNTEAFF. The CDR3 bases are TGTGCCAGCAGGGCAGGGATGAACACTGAAGCTTTCTTT.

The chain recombines TRBV28 with TRBJ2-1, with TRBD2 matching over 11 bases. The CDR3 is made up of 19 amino acids. J lost 9 bases, V lost 3 bases, and 19 bases had no gene match. The germline V gene encodes CDR1 MDHEN and CDR2 SYDVKM. In DNA, the CDR3 is TGTGCCAGCAGTTTCCCATCGGGGGGTAGCGGGAGGGCCAGGGGTGAGCAGTTCTTC. Translating gives CASSFPSGGSGRARGEQFF.

The V gene is TRBV5-8, the J gene TRBJ1-1; no firm D call. The CDR3 totals 15 residues. Germline values: CDR1 SGHTS, CDR2 YDEGEE. V was clipped by 10 bases and J by 0 bases, with 19 bases between them. The CDR3 sequence: CAVGEGIMVNTEAFF. The CDR3 DNA sequence: TGTGCCGTCGGGGAGGGAATTATGGTGAACACTGAAGCTTTCTTT. The full variable domain, in which reference TRBV5-8 and TRBJ1-1 provide the parts outside the CDR3, is EAGVTQSPTHLIKTRGQQATLRCSPISGHTSVYWYQQALGLGLQFLLWYDEGEERNRGNFPPRFSGRQFPNYSSELNVNALELEDSALYLCAVGEGIMVNTEAFFGQGTRLTVV.

This rearrangement joins TRBV6-1 to TRBJ1-1; 7 bases line up with TRBD1. The CDR3 spans 15 residues. Germline CDR1 MNHNS, CDR2 SASEGT. Trimming removed 2 bases from V and 6 bases from J; junction bases left unmatched: 9. CDR3 nucleotide sequence: TGTGCCAGCAGTGAAAAAGGGGACAGTCGGGCTGAAGCTTTCTTT. As protein: CASSEKGDSRAEAFF.

This clone has just one count. The V gene is TRBV29-1, the J gene TRBJ2-1, with D hard to call. Germline V lookup: CDR1 SQVTM, CDR2 ANQGSEA. The CDR3 contains 14 residues. The germline V and J ends were trimmed by 6 bases and 4 bases, with 16 bases remaining between them. CDR3 sequence: CSVQPQLGYNEQFF. In DNA, the CDR3 is TGCAGCGTCCAACCACAACTCGGGTACAATGAGCAGTTCTTC.

This clone was picked up a small number of times. The V call is TRBV5-1, the J call TRBJ1-6; D is unclear. Germline lookup yields CDR1 SGHRS and CDR2 YFSETQ. V was pared by 4 bases and J by 5 bases, with 13 bases between. The CDR3 runs 15 residues. As DNA, the CDR3 is TGCGCCAGCAGCATTCAATCTTCGGATAATTCACCCCTCCACTTT. Protein: CASSIQSSDNSPLHF.

The chain is built from TRBV3-1 (or the pseudogene TRBV3-2) and TRBJ2-5; D gene ambiguous. Germline-derived CDR1 and CDR2 are LGHDT and YNNKEL (reference sequence). Trimming stripped 0 bases from V and 3 bases from J, with 14 bases between. The CDR3 totals 16 residues. In DNA form, the CDR3 reads TGTGCCAGCAGCCAAGATTCGCCCCTAAGAGAAGAGACCCAGTACTTC. Translation: CASSQDSPLREETQYF.

The chain recombines TRBV2 with TRBJ1-5; D perhaps matches TRBD1 (5 bases). CDR3 length equals 13 residues. Looked up from germline, CDR1 is SNHLY and CDR2 is FYNNEI. V was cut by 5 bases and J by 6 bases, with 11 bases left in between. DNA of the CDR3: TGTGCCAGCAGTCGGGACTTCGGTCAGCCCCAGCATTTT. Translating gives CASSRDFGQPQHF.

V is TRBV6-2 or TRBV6-3 and J is TRBJ2-3, with 9 bases identical to TRBD2. Trimming cost V 2 bases and J 4 bases; bases outside gene matches: 4. Germline values: CDR1 MNHEY, CDR2 SVGEGT. CDR3 size: 15 residues. DNA of the CDR3: TGTGCCAGCAGTTACGGGGCGGGAGGGGCAGATACGCAGTATTTT. Translating it yields CASSYGAGGADTQYF.

V usage is TRBV19 and J usage is TRBJ2-1; D might be TRBD2 (7 bases). CDR1 and CDR2 from the germline V gene are LNHDA and SQIVND (reference sequence). The CDR3 totals 19 residues. The V end lost 2 bases, the J end lost 3 bases, and 23 bases lay between the germline ends. CDR3 sequence: CASSIRGGMRTRSYNEQFF. The CDR3 DNA is TGTGCCAGTAGTATAAGGGGGGGAATGAGGACAAGAAGCTACAATGAGCAGTTCTTC. The whole variable domain, remainder taken from reference TRBV19 and TRBJ2-1, is DGGITQSPKYLFRKEGQNVTLSCEQNLNHDAMYWYRQDPGQGLRLIYYSQIVNDFQKGDIAEGYSVSREKKESFPLTVTSAQKNPTAFYLCASSIRGGMRTRSYNEQFFGPGTRLTVL.

The V gene is TRBV11-2, the J gene TRBJ1-2; TRBD1 matches 7 bases. Germline CDR1 and CDR2: SGHAT and FQNNGV. There are 13 residues in the CDR3. Germline trimming cut 3 bases from V and 8 bases from J; bases unmatched to any gene: 6. Here the CDR3 DNA reads TGTGCCAGCAGCTTGAAGGGGGCGAGGGGCTACACCTTC. Translating gives CASSLKGARGYTF.

This clone was found once. The chain recombines TRBV29-1 with TRBJ2-3; 10 nucleotides agree with TRBD1. The V gene end was trimmed by 1 base and the J gene end by 11 bases; junction bases not matched to a gene: 6. The CDR3 has 13 amino acids. CDR1 is SQVTM, CDR2 ANQGSEA, per germline. This chain's CDR3 is CSVEGGRTGGQYF. The CDR3 DNA reads as TGCAGCGTTGAAGGGGGAAGGACAGGGGGGCAGTATTTT.

The sample holds one count of this clone. The chain couples TRBV7-6 to TRBJ2-1; TRBD2 might be the D (5 bases). Trimming pared 0 bases from V and 3 bases from J, leaving 15 bases between. CDR3 length: 17 amino acids. Germline CDR1 reads SGHVS; CDR2 reads FNYEAQ. CDR3 sequence (DNA): TGTGCCAGCAGCTTAGCGGGCGAGCGGATACACTACAATGAGCAGTTCTTC. This sequence encodes CASSLAGERIHYNEQFF.

The chain has TRBV15 and TRBJ1-2; D gene ambiguous. The CDR3 covers 13 residues. The V end was cut by 0 bases, the J end by 8 bases, with 10 bases between. Germline V gives CDR1 LNHNV, CDR2 YYDKDF (reference sequence). In nucleotides, the CDR3 is TGTGCCACCAGCAGAGACCCAGGCCACGGCTACACCTTC. Translating gives CATSRDPGHGYTF.

The chain is built from TRBV2 and TRBJ1-2; TRBD1 aligns across 10 bases. The V gene end was trimmed by 6 bases and the J gene end by 5 bases; junction bases not matched to a gene: 12. The germline V gene has CDR1 SNHLY and CDR2 FYNNEI. The CDR3 length is 16 residues. In nucleotides, the CDR3 is TGTGCCAGCAGAGATTACCGGGACAGGGGAAGGTATGGCTACACCTTC. It specifies CASRDYRDRGRYGYTF. The whole variable domain, filled in from reference TRBV2 and TRBJ1-2, reads EPEVTQTPSHQVTQMGQEVILRCVPISNHLYFYWYRQILGQKVEFLVSFYNNEISEKSEIFDDQFSVERPDGSNFTLKIRSTKLEDSAMYFCASRDYRDRGRYGYTFGSGTRLTVV.

This clone appeared once. The genes are TRBV9 and TRBJ1-1; D is unresolved. V shed 4 bases and J shed 4 bases, with 11 bases lying between them. CDR3 length: 13 amino acids. From germline, CDR1 is SGDLS and CDR2 YYNGEE. This CDR3 reads CASSLSVTTEAFF. DNA for the CDR3: TGTGCCAGCAGCTTAAGCGTGACCACTGAAGCTTTCTTT.